This TCR beta chain was documented in a study of shared clonotypes between healthy human individuals. Study as a whole: The donor pool was made up of two women and a few men aged 18 to 49. Study-wide results and limits: A limitation of the genetic and exposure-history diversity represented arose from few donors.

Naive CD45RA+ and memory CD45RA-negative subsets were split from CD4+ cells. Worth noting for this clone: Its matching antigen is unknown. The sample contains more than one DNA sequence encoding this CDR3.

The CDR3 runs to 12 residues. Germline values: CDR1 SGDLS, CDR2 YYNGEE. Trimming took off 4 bases at V and 6 bases at J, with 11 bases between the two ends. Profiling relied on immunoSEQ multiplex PCR, and the TCRdb table lists in-frame clones only, not all of them. The profile covers around 2.1 million clones, with 90% to 96% appearing a single time and 0.1% to 0.15% taken by the ten largest. The chain uses TRBV9 and TRBJ2-7, with D perhaps matching TRBD1 or TRBD2 (5 bases each). This TCR came from a man between 18 and 29 years old in good health. The specimen was naive CD4+ T cells sorted from blood. Indicated subset: CD45RA+ positively selected. CDR3 in amino acids: CASSLRGGEQYF. The CDR3 nucleotides are TGTGCCAGCAGCTTACGTGGGGGCGAGCAGTACTTC.